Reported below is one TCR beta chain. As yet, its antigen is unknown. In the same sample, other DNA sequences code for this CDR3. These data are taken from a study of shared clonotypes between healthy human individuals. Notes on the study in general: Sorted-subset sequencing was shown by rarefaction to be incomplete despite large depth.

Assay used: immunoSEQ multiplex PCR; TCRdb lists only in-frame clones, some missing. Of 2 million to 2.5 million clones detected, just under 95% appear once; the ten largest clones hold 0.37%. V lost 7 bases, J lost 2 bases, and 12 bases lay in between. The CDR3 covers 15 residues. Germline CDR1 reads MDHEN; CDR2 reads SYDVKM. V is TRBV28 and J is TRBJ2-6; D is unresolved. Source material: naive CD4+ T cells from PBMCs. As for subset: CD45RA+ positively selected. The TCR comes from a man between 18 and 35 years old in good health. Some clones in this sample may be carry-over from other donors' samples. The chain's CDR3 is CASTLGGAGANVLTF. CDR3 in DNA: TGTGCCAGCACCCTCGGTGGTGCTGGGGCCAACGTCCTGACTTTC.